The next 16 T cell receptor beta chains were all read from a single sample in a study of blood T cell repertoires in COVID-19. Produced via immunoSEQ multiplex PCR; TCRdb's table is partial and in-frame only. Among about 100,000 clones listed, over 65% were seen once. The sample taken for sequencing was peripheral blood. The receptors were gathered from a woman in her forties with acute or convalescent COVID-19.

This clone was seen a handful of times. This sample includes further DNA sequences coding for the same CDR3. The V call is TRBV10-3, the J call TRBJ2-3; possible D gene TRBD1, 5 bases. Trimming pared 4 bases from V and 3 bases from J, leaving 8 bases between. CDR3 size: 13 residues. The germline V gene encodes CDR1 ENHRY and CDR2 SYGVKD. DNA of the CDR3: TGTGCCATCAGTGGGGCAGGGACAGATACGCAGTATTTT. Amino acids: CAISGAGTDTQYF.

This clone was seen once. The chain joins TRBV5-1 to TRBJ1-4; TRBD1 matches 9 bases. CDR1 SGHRS and CDR2 YFSETQ come from the germline V gene. Losses at the gene ends were 3 bases for V and 8 bases for J; bases not matched to a gene: 5. The CDR3 sequence is 14 residues long. CDR3 bases: TGCGCCAGCAGCTCACGACAGGGGGACGAAAAACTGTTTTTT. Amino acids: CASSSRQGDEKLFF.

The chain has TRBV18 and TRBJ2-1, with 8 bases fitting TRBD1. Germline CDR1 and CDR2: KGHSH and LQKENI. V shed 3 bases, J shed 9 bases, and the junction held 13 bases outside the gene matches. This CDR3 is built from 16 residues. The CDR3 region is CASSPIGTGAWGEQFF. In DNA form, the CDR3 reads TGTGCCAGCTCACCGATTGGGACAGGAGCCTGGGGTGAGCAGTTCTTC.

This clone occurred a few times. The chain couples TRBV15 to TRBJ1-4; tentatively, D is TRBD1 (5 bases). In germline, CDR1 is LNHNV, CDR2 YYDKDF (reference sequence). The CDR3 consists of 16 residues. V dropped 0 bases and J dropped 4 bases, with 12 bases sitting between them. The chain's CDR3 is CATSRDRAGLNEKLFF. CDR3 in DNA: TGTGCCACCAGCAGAGATCGGGCAGGGCTTAATGAAAAACTGTTTTTT.

This clone was found once. The chain's CDR3 is CASSQQAGSVDTQYF. The DNA for the CDR3 is TGTGCCAGCAGCCAGCAGGCAGGTTCGGTAGATACGCAGTATTTT. This chain connects TRBV3-1 (or the pseudogene TRBV3-2) to TRBJ2-3; D unclear. The V gene's germline CDR1 is LGHDT and CDR2 YNNKEL (reference sequence). Trimming removed 3 bases from V and 5 bases from J, with 15 bases in between. This CDR3 is 15 amino acids long.

This chain links TRBV6-5 with TRBJ2-5, with D perhaps TRBD1 (6 bases). V lost 5 bases, J lost 2 bases, and 9 bases lay in between. CDR1 MNHEY and CDR2 SVGAGI come from the germline V gene. The CDR3 is 13 residues long. CDR3 in amino acids: CASSPDRQETQYF. The CDR3 DNA reads TGTGCCAGCAGTCCGGACAGACAAGAGACCCAGTACTTC.

This clone came up once. The chain combines TRBV5-5 with TRBJ1-4, with a possible D match to TRBD1 (5 bases). V shed 0 bases and J shed 7 bases, with 10 bases lying between them. There are 14 residues in the CDR3. Germline V gene lookup returns CDR1 SGHKS and CDR2 YYEKEE (reference sequence). The CDR3 protein is CASSLGLGGEKLFF. The CDR3 nucleotides are TGTGCCAGCAGCTTGGGGTTGGGGGGTGAAAAACTGTTTTTT.

The chain's CDR3 is CASSIGGVGRDTQYF. CDR3 DNA sequence: TGTGCCAGTAGTATAGGTGGGGTAGGGAGAGATACGCAGTATTTT. The chain combines TRBV19 with TRBJ2-3, with D tentatively TRBD2 (5 bases). Per germline, CDR1 LNHDA and CDR2 SQIVND (reference sequence). The germline V and J ends were trimmed by 1 base and 5 bases, with 13 bases remaining between them. The CDR3 sequence is 15 residues long.

The chain joins TRBV2 to TRBJ1-4; 10 positions match TRBD1. This CDR3 contains 14 residues. The junction had 2 bases not matched to a gene; V was cut back by 6 bases and J by 4 bases. CDR1 and CDR2 (germline): SNHLY, FYNNEI. CDR3 in amino acids: CASSRDRGNEKLFF. The DNA for the CDR3 is TGTGCCAGCAGCCGGGACAGGGGTAATGAAAAACTGTTTTTT.

The chain links TRBV6-5 to TRBJ1-5, with unresolved D. The CDR3 covers 15 residues. The germline V gene has CDR1 MNHEY and CDR2 SVGAGI. Trimming took 0 bases from V and 8 from J, leaving 14 bases between them. The CDR3: CASSYSNRPGEPQHF. The CDR3 bases are TGTGCCAGCAGTTACTCGAATCGCCCAGGTGAGCCCCAGCATTTT.

This rearrangement joins TRBV6-5 to TRBJ1-2; no clear D. The CDR3 has 13 amino acids. Germline CDR1 and CDR2: MNHEY and SVGAGI. Between the trimmed V and J ends, which lost 6 bases and 7 bases, there was a span of 15 bases. CDR3 residues: CASSRTPPGGYTF. The CDR3 nucleotides are TGTGCCAGCAGCCGAACTCCCCCCGGTGGCTACACCTTC.

This clone was seen only a few times. The chain combines TRBV20-1 with TRBJ2-5; no firm D call. The CDR3 extends over 10 amino acids. CDR1 is DFQATT and CDR2 is SNEGSKA in the germline V gene (reference sequence). Trimming pared 6 bases from V and 2 bases from J, leaving 4 bases between. The CDR3, as DNA: TGCAGTGCCAAACAAGAGACCCAGTACTTC. Its translation is CSAKQETQYF.

DNA of the CDR3: TGTGCCAGCAGTCGGACAGGGATTAATGAAAAACTGTTTTTT. Its translation is CASSRTGINEKLFF. V is TRBV6-5 and J is TRBJ1-4; 8 positions match TRBD1. The CDR3 has 14 residues. Germline V CDR1 and CDR2: MNHEY, SVGAGI. V dropped 5 bases and J dropped 4; count of bases not matched to a gene: 3.

The chain has TRBV28 and TRBJ1-6, with D possibly matching TRBD1 (5 bases). The CDR3 loop spans 14 amino acids. Germline V gives CDR1 MDHEN, CDR2 SYDVKM. The V and J ends lost 6 bases and 7 bases respectively, with 13 bases between them. CDR3 sequence: CASRRQLLNSPLHF. CDR3 coding DNA: TGTGCCAGCAGACGACAGCTATTGAATTCACCCCTCCACTTT.

V usage is TRBV5-1 and J usage is TRBJ1-6, with D maybe TRBD1 (6 bases). The ends were cut back, 4 bases at V and 11 bases at J, with 19 bases in the middle. This CDR3 comprises 15 residues. Germline CDR1 and CDR2: SGHRS and YFSETQ. The CDR3 DNA is TGCGCCAGCAGCCCGACAGGTCAGGTGATGGCACCCCTCCACTTT. It yields the protein CASSPTGQVMAPLHF. The full variable domain, rest sourced from reference TRBV5-1 and TRBJ1-6, is KAGVTQTPRYLIKTRGQQVTLSCSPISGHRSVSWYQQTPGQGLQFLFEYFSETQRNKGNFPGRFSGRQFSNSRSEMNVSTLELGDSALYLCASSPTGQVMAPLHFGNGTRLTVT.

This clone was seen at least ten times. The rearrangement joins TRBV6-5 to TRBJ1-3; 7 bases fit TRBD1. The CDR3 spans 16 residues. J lost 0 bases, V lost 2 bases, and 4 bases had no gene match. Germline lookup yields CDR1 MNHEY and CDR2 SVGAGI. The CDR3 is CASSYGQASSGNTIYF. As DNA, the CDR3 is TGTGCCAGCAGTTACGGACAGGCGAGCTCTGGAAACACCATATATTTT.